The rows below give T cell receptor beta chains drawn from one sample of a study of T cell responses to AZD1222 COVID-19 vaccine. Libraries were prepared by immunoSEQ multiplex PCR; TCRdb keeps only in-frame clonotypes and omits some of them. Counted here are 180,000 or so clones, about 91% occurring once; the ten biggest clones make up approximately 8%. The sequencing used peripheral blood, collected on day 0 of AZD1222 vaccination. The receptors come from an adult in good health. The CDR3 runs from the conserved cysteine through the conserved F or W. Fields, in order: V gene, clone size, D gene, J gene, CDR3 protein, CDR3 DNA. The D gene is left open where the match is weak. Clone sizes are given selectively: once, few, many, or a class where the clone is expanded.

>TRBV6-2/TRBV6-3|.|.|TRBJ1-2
CASSYSPGLSNYGYTF
TGTGCCAGCAGTTACTCTCCCGGCTTGTCTAACTATGGCTACACCTTC
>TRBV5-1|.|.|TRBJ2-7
CASSFASRVSEQYF
TGCGCCAGCAGCTTCGCTAGCAGGGTGTCCGAGCAGTACTTC
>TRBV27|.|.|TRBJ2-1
CASSLLGDLYNEQFF
TGTGCCAGCAGTTTACTGGGGGATTTATACAATGAGCAGTTCTTC
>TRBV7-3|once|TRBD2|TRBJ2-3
CASSTRLAGGTDTQYF
TGTGCCAGCAGCACTAGACTAGCGGGGGGTACAGATACGCAGTATTTT
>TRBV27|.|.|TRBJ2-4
CASSLAGTDIQYF
TGTGCCAGCAGTTTAGCAGGGACGGACATTCAGTACTTC
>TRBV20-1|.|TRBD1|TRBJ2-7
CSASAAGGSYEQYF
TGCAGTGCTAGTGCGGCAGGGGGCTCCTACGAGCAGTACTTC
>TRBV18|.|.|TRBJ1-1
CASSPMLNTEAFF
TGTGCCAGCTCACCAATGCTGAACACTGAAGCTTTCTTT
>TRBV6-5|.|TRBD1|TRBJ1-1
CASSYLRTGRDTEAFF
TGTGCCAGCAGTTACCTTCGGACAGGGCGGGACACTGAAGCTTTCTTT
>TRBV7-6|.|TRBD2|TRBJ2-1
CASSSKLAGYNEQFF
TGTGCCAGCAGCTCGAAACTAGCGGGGTACAATGAGCAGTTCTTC
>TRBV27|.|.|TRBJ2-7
CASSLIGGPLAYEQYF
TGTGCCAGCAGTTTAATCGGGGGACCCCTAGCCTACGAGCAGTACTTC
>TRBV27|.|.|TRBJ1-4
CASSFSHREPTNEKLFF
TGTGCCAGCAGTTTTTCCCACCGAGAGCCGACTAATGAAAAACTGTTTTTT
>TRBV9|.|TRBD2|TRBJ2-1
CASSVGLAGTEQFF
TGTGCCAGCAGCGTAGGACTAGCGGGGACTGAGCAGTTCTTC
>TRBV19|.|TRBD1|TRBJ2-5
CASSIRQGARQTQYF
TGTGCCAGTAGTATTCGACAGGGGGCGCGGCAGACCCAGTACTTC
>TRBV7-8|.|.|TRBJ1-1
CASSLGRVNTEAFF
TGTGCCAGCAGCTTAGGACGCGTGAACACTGAAGCTTTCTTT
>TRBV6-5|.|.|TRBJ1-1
CASSYLRGGGDEAFF
TGTGCCAGCAGTTACCTCCGTGGAGGCGGAGATGAAGCTTTCTTT
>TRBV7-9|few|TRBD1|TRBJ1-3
CASSARDSGDTIYF
TGTGCCAGCAGTGCCCGGGACAGCGGGGACACCATATATTTT
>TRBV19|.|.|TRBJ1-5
CASKRQEGQPQHF
TGTGCCAGTAAGCGACAGGAGGGTCAGCCCCAGCATTTT
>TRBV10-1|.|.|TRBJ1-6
CASSVMSCRVRGCPQYSPLHF
TGCGCCAGCAGTGTGATGAGCTGCAGGGTGAGGGGGTGTCCCCAGTATTCACCCCTCCACTTT
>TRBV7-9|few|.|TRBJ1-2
CASSGPEGGSGYTF
TGTGCCAGCAGCGGACCGGAGGGAGGGAGCGGCTACACCTTC
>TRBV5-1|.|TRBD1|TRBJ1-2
CASSLAGTEVYGYTF
TGCGCCAGCAGCTTGGCTGGGACAGAGGTCTATGGCTACACCTTC
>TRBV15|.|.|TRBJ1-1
CATSIQLGEEAFF
TGTGCCACCAGCATACAATTGGGGGAAGAAGCTTTCTTT
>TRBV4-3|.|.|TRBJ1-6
CASRRVGSSYNSPLHF
TGCGCCAGCCGGCGTGTGGGGAGCTCCTATAATTCACCCCTCCACTTT
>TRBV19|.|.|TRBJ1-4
CASSIVTGGTGEKLFF
TGTGCCAGTAGTATAGTTACGGGAGGTACGGGCGAAAAACTGTTTTTT
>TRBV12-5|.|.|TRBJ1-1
CASGLVLGGAPMNTEAFF
TGTGCTAGTGGTTTGGTACTGGGCGGAGCCCCAATGAACACTGAAGCTTTCTTT
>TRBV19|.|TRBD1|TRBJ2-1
CASSMDRSNYNEQFF
TGTGCCAGTAGTATGGACAGGTCAAATTACAATGAGCAGTTCTTC
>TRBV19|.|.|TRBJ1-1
CASSIDTEAFF
TGTGCCAGTAGTATAGACACTGAAGCTTTCTTT
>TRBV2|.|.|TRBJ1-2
CARKGTGNNPRDYGYTF
TGTGCCAGGAAGGGAACAGGAAACAACCCCAGGGACTATGGCTACACCTTC
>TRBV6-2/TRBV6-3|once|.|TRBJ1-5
CASSQHGGIGNQPQHF
TGTGCCAGCAGTCAACACGGGGGTATCGGCAATCAGCCCCAGCATTTT
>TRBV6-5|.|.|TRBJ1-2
CASSRTDGYTF
TGTGCCAGCAGTCGCACGGATGGCTACACCTTC
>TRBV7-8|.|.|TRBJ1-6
CASSSVPGGRNSPLHF
TGTGCCAGCAGCTCCGTCCCGGGGGGCCGTAATTCACCCCTCCACTTT
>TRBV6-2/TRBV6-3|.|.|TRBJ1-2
CASSYSGAAYYGYTF
TGTGCCAGCAGTTACTCGGGGGCAGCTTACTATGGCTACACCTTC
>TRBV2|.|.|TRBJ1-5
CASRLDTSNQPQHF
TGTGCCAGCAGGCTGGACACAAGCAATCAGCCCCAGCATTTT
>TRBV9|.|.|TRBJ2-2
CASSADAGMISTGELFF
TGTGCCAGCAGCGCCGATGCAGGGATGATCAGCACCGGGGAGCTGTTTTTT
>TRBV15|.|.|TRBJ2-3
CATRPRLYTQYF
TGTGCCACCAGACCCCGGTTGTATACGCAGTATTTT
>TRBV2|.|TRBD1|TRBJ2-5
CASMRQGAPRAETQYF
TGTGCCAGCATGCGGCAGGGGGCGCCGAGGGCAGAGACCCAGTACTTC
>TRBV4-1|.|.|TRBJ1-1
CASSHRAPKNTEAFF
TGCGCCAGCAGCCACCGGGCCCCCAAGAACACTGAAGCTTTCTTT
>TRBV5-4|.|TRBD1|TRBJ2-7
CASSSLTGSEQYF
TGTGCCAGCAGCTCCTTGACAGGGAGCGAGCAGTACTTC
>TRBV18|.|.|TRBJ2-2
CASSPPPYGGNTGELFF
TGTGCCAGCTCACCACCCCCCTACGGGGGGAACACCGGGGAGCTGTTTTTT
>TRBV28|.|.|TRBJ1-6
CASKLSRGSSYNSPLHF
TGTGCCAGCAAATTATCTAGGGGGAGCTCCTATAATTCACCCCTCCACTTT
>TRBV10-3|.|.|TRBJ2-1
CAISESPAAGHLYNEQFF
TGTGCCATCAGTGAGTCCCCCGCGGCGGGACACCTCTACAATGAGCAGTTCTTC
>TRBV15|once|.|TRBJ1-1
CATSSQENTEAFF
TGTGCCACCAGCTCCCAGGAGAACACTGAAGCTTTCTTT
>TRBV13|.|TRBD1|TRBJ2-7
CASSSRGLPYEQYF
TGTGCCAGCAGCTCCAGGGGGCTCCCCTACGAGCAGTACTTC
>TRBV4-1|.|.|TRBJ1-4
CASSLSTGRGEKLFF
TGCGCCAGCAGCTTATCGACAGGCCGGGGGGAAAAACTGTTTTTT
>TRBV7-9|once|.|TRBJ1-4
CASRPSATNEKLFF
TGTGCCAGCAGACCCAGCGCAACTAATGAAAAACTGTTTTTT
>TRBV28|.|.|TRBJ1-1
CASFPFAGTEAFF
TGTGCCAGCTTCCCCTTCGCGGGGACTGAAGCTTTCTTT
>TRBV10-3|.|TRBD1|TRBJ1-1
CAISEPDRVNTEAFF
TGTGCCATCAGTGAGCCGGACAGGGTGAACACTGAAGCTTTCTTT
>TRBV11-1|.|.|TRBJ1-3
CASSRGGGGNTIYF
TGTGCCAGCAGCAGAGGTGGAGGTGGAAACACCATATATTTT
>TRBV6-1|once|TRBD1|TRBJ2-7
CASSEMGQATYEQYF
TGTGCCAGCAGTGAAATGGGACAGGCTACCTACGAGCAGTACTTC
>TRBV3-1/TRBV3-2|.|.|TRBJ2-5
CASSPGASSPETQYF
TGTGCCAGCAGCCCTGGGGCTAGCTCCCCAGAGACCCAGTACTTC
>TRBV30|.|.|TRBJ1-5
CAWRDLHAKGPQHF
TGTGCCTGGAGAGACCTACATGCGAAGGGGCCCCAGCATTTT
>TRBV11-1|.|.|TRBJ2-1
CASSLGWGGTFNEQFF
TGTGCCAGCAGCTTAGGATGGGGGGGCACATTTAATGAGCAGTTCTTC
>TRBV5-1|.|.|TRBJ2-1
CASSLEGQSSYNEQFF
TGCGCCAGCAGCTTGGAAGGACAAAGCTCCTACAATGAGCAGTTCTTC
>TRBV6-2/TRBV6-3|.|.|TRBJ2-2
CASSLTGNTGELFF
TGTGCCAGCAGTCTCACAGGGAACACCGGGGAGCTGTTTTTT
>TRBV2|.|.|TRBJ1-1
CASSEYGRGRSGEAFF
TGTGCCAGCAGTGAATACGGCAGGGGCAGGTCAGGTGAAGCTTTCTTT
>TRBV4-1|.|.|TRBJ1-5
CASSQAAVGNQPQHF
TGCGCCAGCAGCCAAGCTGCCGTTGGCAATCAGCCCCAGCATTTT
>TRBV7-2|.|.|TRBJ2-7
CASSPGTPRAYEQYF
TGTGCCAGCAGCCCCGGGACCCCAAGGGCCTACGAGCAGTACTTC
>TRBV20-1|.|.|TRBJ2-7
CSAGPAYEQYF
TGCAGTGCTGGTCCAGCTTACGAGCAGTACTTC